The sequence of this T cell receptor beta chain was determined in a study of T-cell memory formation after mild COVID-19. The study, taken as a whole, reports: Proof of SARS-CoV-2 specificity was absent for the second-wave clones that crested on day 37.

TCRdb fed the 5' RACE reads into MiXCR, producing one record per CDR3 protein. The sample holds some 440,000 distinct CDR3 sequences; around a quarter are singletons and the top ten take approximately 12%. This CDR3 has 13 amino acids. Germline assignment: CDR1 LGHNA and CDR2 YSLEER. The V end lost 4 bases, the J end lost 2 bases, and 7 bases lay between the germline ends. As regards this clonotype: The target antigen is unknown.

J is TRBJ2-3 and V is TRBV4-3; D is unclear. Sequenced material: PBMCs or a T cell subset sorted from them (not recorded which). The receptor was derived from an adult woman who had mild COVID-19 (a few samples of this study predate the infection). Cell type and time point are not known. CDR3 bases: TGCGCCAGCAGCCGGGAACTCACAGATACGCAGTATTTT. Translated: CASSRELTDTQYF.